The T cell receptor beta chain described here comes from a study of OX40 agonist ivuxolimab in advanced cancers. In the study overall: Prior anti-PD-1, anti-PD-L1 or anti-CTLA-4 therapy was allowed; around 43% had some. Study outcomes and limitations: There were, on average, more expanded clones in CD8+ T cells than in CD4+. It was also the case that some nonresponders had low normalized T-cell clonal expansion.

Any history of autoimmune disease or systemic immunosuppression disqualified patients. Data came from immunoSEQ multiplex PCR; TCRdb stores just in-frame clones and leaves some out. The profile shows 15,000 to 20,000 clones, around 67% of them singletons. Notes on this clone: Antigen specificity is unknown.

The CDR3 totals 15 residues. The germline V gene has CDR1 KGHSH and CDR2 LQKENI. The J segment lost 0 bases and the V segment lost 1 base, leaving 2 bases of the junction unmatched. V usage is TRBV18 and J usage is TRBJ2-7; 8 bases are shared with TRBD1. The receptor's source is an adult with an advanced solid tumor such as melanoma, head and neck, liver or kidney cancer. Sequenced here: CD4+ or CD8+ T cells sorted from blood, sampled in a trial of the OX40 agonist ivuxolimab. Written as DNA, the CDR3 is TGTGCCAGCTCACCACTCGGGACAGGCTCCTACGAGCAGTACTTC. This translates into CASSPLGTGSYEQYF. The entire variable domain, with the rest obtained from reference TRBV18 and TRBJ2-7, is as follows: NAGVMQNPRHLVRRRGQEARLRCSPMKGHSHVYWYRQLPEEGLKFMVYLQKENIIDESGMPKERFSAEFPKEGPSILRIQQVVRGDSAAYFCASSPLGTGSYEQYFGPGTRLTVT.